Following are 29 T cell receptor beta chains from one sample sequenced in a study of blood T cells in healthy people across ages. Sample-barcoded 5' priming and a J-beta primer mix drove a second PCR of roughly 6 to 12 cycles. TCRdb reprocessed the 5' RACE reads via MiXCR and lists one record per CDR3 protein. In the table there are about 700,000 distinct CDR3 sequences, 32% of which are singletons. Sequencing was done on a sample of blood. Receptor source: a woman older than 75 in good health.

In its sample, this clonotype was seen many times. V is TRBV7-3 and J is TRBJ2-1; tentatively, D is TRBD1 or TRBD2 (5 bases each). Germline assignment: CDR1 SGHTA and CDR2 FQGTGA. Trimming removed 3 bases from V and 7 bases from J, with 13 bases in between. This CDR3 contains 14 residues. The CDR3, as DNA: TGTGCCAGCAGCTTCCGGGGACGGGAAAATGAGCAGTTCTTC. This gives the protein CASSFRGRENEQFF.

The chain combines TRBV20-1 with TRBJ2-3; 9 nucleotides align to TRBD2. V shed 5 bases and J 2 bases; nucleotides not matched to a gene: 5. The CDR3 is 14 amino acids. Per the germline V gene, CDR1 is DFQATT and CDR2 is SNEGSKA (reference sequence). DNA for the CDR3: TGCAGTGCTGCGACTAGCGGATTCACAGATACGCAGTATTTT. This codes for CSAATSGFTDTQYF.

The gene calls are TRBV5-1 and TRBJ1-2, with TRBD1 identical over 7 bases. Trimming cost V 5 bases and J 0 bases; bases outside gene matches: 4. The CDR3 sequence is 14 residues long. Germline loops: CDR1 SGHRS, CDR2 YFSETQ. The CDR3 region has the DNA TGCGCCAGCAGACACAGGGGACCTAACTATGGCTACACCTTC. Encoded protein: CASRHRGPNYGYTF.

This clonotype has ten or more counts. This chain links TRBV20-1 with TRBJ1-1; TRBD1 matches at 7 bases. V lost 1 base and J lost 4; bases outside the gene matches: 9. The CDR3 spans 15 residues. Germline V gene sequence: CDR1 DFQATT, CDR2 SNEGSKA (reference sequence). The CDR3, as DNA: TGCAGTGCTAGAGGCCTACAGGGGATGATCACTGAAGCTTTCTTT. As protein: CSARGLQGMITEAFF.

This clonotype was counted only a few times. V usage is TRBV28 and J usage is TRBJ1-5, with D possibly matching TRBD1 (6 bases). The ends were cut back, 2 bases at V and 1 base at J, with 12 bases in the middle. The CDR3 spans 16 residues. Germline CDR1 is MDHEN and CDR2 is SYDVKM. The CDR3 loop is CASSLVGQRSNQPQHF. CDR3 DNA sequence: TGTGCCAGCAGTTTAGTTGGACAGAGGAGCAATCAGCCCCAGCATTTT.

The table lists this clonotype with many counts. V usage is TRBV6-1 and J usage is TRBJ2-3; D remains unclear. Germline CDR1 reads MNHNS; CDR2 reads SASEGT. The CDR3 covers 11 residues. Here the CDR3 DNA reads TGTGCGACTTGGCGTTCTGGTACGCAGTATTTT. Encoded protein: CATWRSGTQYF.

The chain has TRBV5-1 and TRBJ1-2; the D gene is possibly TRBD1 (6 bases). Germline assignment: CDR1 SGHRS and CDR2 YFSETQ. Trimming stripped 3 bases from V and 4 bases from J, with 16 bases between. This CDR3 contains 15 residues. The DNA of the CDR3 is TGCGCCAGCAGCTCTTCGGTAGGGGGGACCTATGGCTACACCTTC. Translation gives CASSSSVGGTYGYTF.

V and J are TRBV20-1 and TRBJ2-7; a possible D gene is TRBD1 (6 bases). Germline V gene data show CDR1 as DFQATT and CDR2 as SNEGSKA (reference sequence). The CDR3 loop spans 13 amino acids. V gave up 4 bases and J gave up 5 bases, with 15 bases separating them. This CDR3 reads CSAKDTGLDEQYF. CDR3 sequence (DNA): TGCAGTGCTAAAGATACAGGGTTGGACGAGCAGTACTTC.

This rearrangement joins TRBV27 to TRBJ1-4; D ambiguous. Germline CDR1 and CDR2: MNHEY and SMNVEV (reference sequence). This CDR3 spans 14 amino acids. V dropped 3 bases and J dropped 8 bases, with 13 bases sitting between them. In nucleotides, the CDR3 is TGTGCCAGCAGTTTCTCGGGGATCCAGGAAAAACTGTTTTTT. Translation gives CASSFSGIQEKLFF.

This clonotype was found a few times. A much larger clone lies one base from this, so it may be a read error. The chain has TRBV7-2 and TRBJ2-1; 12 bases fit TRBD2. The DNA matches TRBJ2-7 better at its end, which makes the J call doubtful. Germline V gene data show CDR1 as SGHTA and CDR2 as FQGNSA. This CDR3 comprises 17 residues. The CDR3 reads CASSSPSGGVAYNEQYF. CDR3 DNA sequence: TGTGCCAGCAGCTCCCCTAGCGGGGGGGTGGCCTACAATGAGCAGTACTTC.

The chain uses TRBV29-1 and TRBJ2-3; D possibly corresponds to TRBD1 (5 bases). V was shortened by 5 bases and J by 4 bases, with 16 bases between the two germline ends. The CDR3 is made up of 14 amino acids. From germline, CDR1 is SQVTM and CDR2 ANQGSEA. CDR3 in DNA: TGCAGCGTTCGTAGGCAGGGTGGCCCAGATACGCAGTATTTT. Amino acids: CSVRRQGGPDTQYF.

V is TRBV4-2 and J is TRBJ2-5, with D unresolved. The germline V gene has CDR1 LGHNA and CDR2 YNFKEQ. The CDR3 contains 16 residues. V lost 0 bases to trimming and J lost 0 bases, with 11 bases between them. CDR3 protein: CASSQDVGGHQETQYF. CDR3 sequence (DNA): TGTGCCAGCAGCCAAGATGTCGGCGGCCACCAAGAGACCCAGTACTTC.

The chain couples TRBV28 to TRBJ1-3; D is possibly TRBD1 (5 bases). This CDR3 is 12 amino acids long. Germline V gene lookup returns CDR1 MDHEN and CDR2 SYDVKM. Trimming pared 7 bases from V and 2 bases from J, leaving 6 bases between. The CDR3 spells CASKGPGNTIYF. DNA of the CDR3: TGTGCCAGCAAGGGGCCTGGAAACACCATATATTTT.

The rearrangement joins TRBV6-6 to TRBJ2-5, with 7 bases lining up with TRBD1. This CDR3 has 17 amino acids. Looked up from germline, CDR1 is MNHNY and CDR2 is SVGAGI (reference sequence). The ends lost 2 bases at V and 0 bases at J; junction bases unmatched: 9. CDR3 protein: CASSYLRQGQYQETQYF. In DNA form, the CDR3 reads TGTGCCAGCAGTTACCTCCGACAGGGCCAGTACCAAGAGACCCAGTACTTC.

The rearrangement links TRBV15 to TRBJ1-1; D is unclear. V was pared by 0 bases and J by 1 base, with 12 bases between. The germline gives CDR1 LNHNV, CDR2 YYDKDF (reference sequence). The CDR3 runs to 16 residues. The CDR3 coding sequence is TGTGCCACCAGCAGAGATTGGGCTCGGGGGAACACTGAAGCTTTCTTT. Translated: CATSRDWARGNTEAFF.

This chain joins TRBV27 and TRBJ1-4; D remains ambiguous. This CDR3 has 13 amino acids. The V end was cut by 3 bases, the J end by 8 bases, with 10 bases between. Germline lookup yields CDR1 MNHEY and CDR2 SMNVEV (reference sequence). Here the CDR3 DNA reads TGTGCCAGCAGTTTCTCCAGATGGGAAAAACTGTTTTTT. Its protein is CASSFSRWEKLFF.

This clonotype was detected ten times or more. CDR3: CASRRQGANEQFF. The CDR3 nucleotides read TGTGCCAGCAGACGACAGGGGGCCAATGAGCAGTTCTTC. The chain combines TRBV28 with TRBJ2-1; 10 nucleotides align to TRBD1. The CDR3 consists of 13 residues. J gave up 6 bases and V 6 bases, and 2 bases lay outside the gene matches. Germline loops: CDR1 MDHEN, CDR2 SYDVKM.

On this clonotype itself: This clone may be a read error of a much larger clone one base away. The gene calls are TRBV3-1 and TRBJ2-7; TRBD2 matches at 15 bases. This CDR3 region has 18 residues. V dropped 4 bases and J dropped 1; count of bases not matched to a gene: 8. In germline, CDR1 is LGHDT, CDR2 YNNKEL (reference sequence). The CDR3: CASSRAGTSGGRSYEQYF. The CDR3, as DNA: TGTGCCAGCAGCCGGGCCGGGACTAGCGGGGGGCGGTCCTACGAGCAGTACTTC.

This clonotype was counted ten times or more. The junction and the germline gene differ at one end; a read error may be behind it. V usage is TRBV5-1 and J usage is TRBJ1-5; D ambiguous. Per the germline V gene, CDR1 is SGHRS and CDR2 is YFSETQ. The CDR3 extends over 14 amino acids. The CDR3 spells CASSLEGTNQPQHF. The CDR3 DNA follows: TGTGCCAGCAGTTTGGAGGGTACCAATCAGCCCCAGCATTTT.

This chain links TRBV7-2 with TRBJ2-1, with 14 nucleotides matching TRBD2. Trimming cost V 5 bases and J 9 bases; bases outside gene matches: 9. CDR1 and CDR2 (germline): SGHTA, FQGNSA. The CDR3 totals 16 residues. This CDR3 reads CASSPRLAGGLSEQFF. The CDR3 nucleotides read TGTGCCAGCAGCCCCCGACTAGCGGGGGGGTTAAGTGAGCAGTTCTTC.

This clonotype was detected once. The genes are TRBV18 and TRBJ1-5; 7 nucleotides align to TRBD1. Looked up from germline, CDR1 is KGHSH and CDR2 is LQKENI. The CDR3 has 13 residues. The V gene end was trimmed by 6 bases and the J gene end by 6 bases; junction bases not matched to a gene: 5. This chain's CDR3 is CASSRDRSQPQHF. In nucleotides, the CDR3 is TGTGCCAGCTCGCGGGACAGAAGTCAGCCCCAGCATTTT.

This sequence joins TRBV29-1 and TRBJ1-1; no reliable D call. Germline V gene lookup returns CDR1 SQVTM and CDR2 ANQGSEA. V gave up 7 bases and J gave up 1 base, with 10 bases separating them. This CDR3 region has 12 residues. Here the CDR3 reads CSALFWNTEAFF. The CDR3 DNA is TGCAGCGCTCTCTTTTGGAACACTGAAGCTTTCTTT.

This clonotype was recorded at least ten times. The rearrangement uses TRBV19 and TRBJ2-5; 7 bases fit TRBD1. CDR1 and CDR2 (germline): LNHDA, SQIVND (reference sequence). There are 15 residues in the CDR3. J gave up 1 base and V 5 bases, and 7 bases lay outside the gene matches. CDR3 sequence: CASSPPGTAQETQYF. The CDR3 DNA follows: TGTGCCAGTAGTCCGCCCGGGACAGCCCAAGAGACCCAGTACTTC.

A few counts support this clonotype. This sequence joins TRBV9 and TRBJ1-1; 8 bases fit TRBD1. The CDR3 loop spans 15 amino acids. With 0 bases clipped from V and 7 bases from J, the junction kept 8 bases outside the gene matches. Per germline, CDR1 SGDLS and CDR2 YYNGEE. The CDR3 sequence is CASSVEAGGVGEAFF. In DNA form, the CDR3 reads TGTGCCAGCAGCGTAGAGGCAGGGGGCGTGGGTGAAGCTTTCTTT. Looking up the rest from reference TRBV9 and TRBJ1-1 gives the full variable domain: DSGVTQTPKHLITATGQRVTLRCSPRSGDLSVYWYQQSLDQGLQFLIQYYNGEERAKGNILERFSAQQFPDLHSELNLSSLELGDSALYFCASSVEAGGVGEAFFGQGTRLTVV.

Only a few counts were recorded for this clonotype. The gene calls are TRBV21-1 and TRBJ1-2; no DNA check was done on the table's D call, TRBD1. TRBV21-1 is assigned pseudogene status. The CDR3 sequence is 15 residues long. CDR3 loop: CASSTSGTGGKGYTF. Here the CDR3 DNA reads TGTGCCAGCAGCACCTCCGGGACAGGGGGAAAGGGCTACACCTTC.

In its sample, this clonotype was seen many times. The genes are TRBV2 and TRBJ1-1; a weak D match, TRBD1 (5 bases). Germline CDR1 is SNHLY and CDR2 is FYNNEI. Trimming stripped 7 bases from V and 1 base from J, with 10 bases between. This CDR3 has 13 residues. The CDR3 sequence is CASTHRRNTEAFF. CDR3 DNA sequence: TGTGCCAGCACCCACAGGAGGAACACTGAAGCTTTCTTT.

V is TRBV27 and J is TRBJ2-3; a possible D gene is TRBD2 (6 bases). Trimming left V 2 bases short and J 5 bases short, with 14 bases between. The CDR3 contains 15 residues. The germline CDR1 and CDR2 sequences are MNHEY and SMNVEV (reference sequence). The CDR3 region is CASSLGTAEGDTQYF. The CDR3, as DNA: TGTGCCAGCAGTTTAGGGACCGCGGAGGGAGATACGCAGTATTTT.

This clonotype was counted many times. This chain links TRBV20-1 with TRBJ2-5, with D possibly TRBD1 on 5 matching bases. Per germline, CDR1 DFQATT and CDR2 SNEGSKA (reference sequence). The CDR3 runs 12 residues. The germline V and J ends were trimmed by 6 bases and 2 bases, with 10 bases remaining between them. The CDR3 loop is CSAVRQQETQYF. The CDR3 DNA reads as TGCAGTGCCGTGAGACAGCAAGAGACCCAGTACTTC.

On this clonotype itself: This may be a read error, as it is one base from a much larger clone. The rearrangement links TRBV28 to TRBJ2-1; 11 bases line up with TRBD2. The J call is in doubt because the DNA end fits TRBJ2-7 better. The length of the CDR3 is 19 residues. The germline V gene encodes CDR1 MDHEN and CDR2 SYDVKM. CDR3 in DNA: TGTGCCAGCACAAGCCTTACACTAGCGGGGGAAAGCTCCTACAATGAGCAGTACTTC. Its protein is CASTSLTLAGESSYNEQYF.